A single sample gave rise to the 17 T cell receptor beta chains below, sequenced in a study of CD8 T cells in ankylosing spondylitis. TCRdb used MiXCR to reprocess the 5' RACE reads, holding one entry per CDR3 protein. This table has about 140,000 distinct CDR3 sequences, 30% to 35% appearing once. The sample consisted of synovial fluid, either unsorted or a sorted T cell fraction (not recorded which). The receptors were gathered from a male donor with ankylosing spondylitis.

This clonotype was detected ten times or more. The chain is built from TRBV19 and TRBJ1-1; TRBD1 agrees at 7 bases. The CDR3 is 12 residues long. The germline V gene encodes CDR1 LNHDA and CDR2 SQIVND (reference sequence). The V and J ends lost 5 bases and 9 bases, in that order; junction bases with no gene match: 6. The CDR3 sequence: CASSQGDSKAFF. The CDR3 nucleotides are TGTGCCAGTAGTCAAGGGGACAGCAAAGCTTTCTTT.

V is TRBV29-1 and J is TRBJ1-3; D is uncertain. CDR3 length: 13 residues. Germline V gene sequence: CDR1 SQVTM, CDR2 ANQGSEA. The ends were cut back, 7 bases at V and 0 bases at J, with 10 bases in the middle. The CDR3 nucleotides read TGCAGCGCCCGGACGGGCTCTGGAAACACCATATATTTT. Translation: CSARTGSGNTIYF.

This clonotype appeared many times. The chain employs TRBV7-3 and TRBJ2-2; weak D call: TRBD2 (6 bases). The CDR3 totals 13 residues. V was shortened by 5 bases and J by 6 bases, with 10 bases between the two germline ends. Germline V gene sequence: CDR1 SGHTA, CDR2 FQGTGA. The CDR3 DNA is TGTGCCAGCAGCAGCCCGGGGGCCGGGGAGCTGTTTTTT. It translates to CASSSPGAGELFF. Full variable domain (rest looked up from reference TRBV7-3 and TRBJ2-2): GAGVSQTPSNKVTEKGKYVELRCDPISGHTALYWYRQSLGQGPEFLIYFQGTGAADDSGLPNDRFFAVRPEGSVSTLKIQRTERGDSAVYLCASSSPGAGELFFGEGSRLTVL.

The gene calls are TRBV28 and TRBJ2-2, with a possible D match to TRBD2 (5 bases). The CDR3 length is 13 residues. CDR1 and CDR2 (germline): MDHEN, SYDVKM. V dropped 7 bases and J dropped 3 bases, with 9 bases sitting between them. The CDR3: CASKTTYTGELFF. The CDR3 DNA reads TGTGCCAGCAAGACTACGTACACCGGGGAGCTGTTTTTT.

The CDR3 here is CASRRTVLYGYTF. CDR3 DNA sequence: TGTGCCAGCAGGAGGACAGTCCTCTATGGCTACACCTTC. This sequence joins TRBV28 and TRBJ1-2; maybe TRBD1 (6 bases). V was clipped by 6 bases and J by 4 bases, with 12 bases between them. The CDR3 totals 13 residues. Per the germline V gene, CDR1 is MDHEN and CDR2 is SYDVKM.

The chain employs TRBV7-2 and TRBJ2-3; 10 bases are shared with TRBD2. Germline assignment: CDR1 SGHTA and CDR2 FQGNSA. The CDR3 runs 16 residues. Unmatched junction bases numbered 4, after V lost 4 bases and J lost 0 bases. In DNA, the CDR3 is TGTGCCAGCAGCTCCCGGACTAGCGGAAGCACAGATACGCAGTATTTT. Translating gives CASSSRTSGSTDTQYF.

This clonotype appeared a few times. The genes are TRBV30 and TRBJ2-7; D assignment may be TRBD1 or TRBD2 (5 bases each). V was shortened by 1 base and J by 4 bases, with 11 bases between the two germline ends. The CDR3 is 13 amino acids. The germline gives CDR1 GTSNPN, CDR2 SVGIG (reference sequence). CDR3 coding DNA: TGTGCCTGGAGTGCGTCCGGGGCATACGAGCAGTACTTC. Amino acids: CAWSASGAYEQYF.

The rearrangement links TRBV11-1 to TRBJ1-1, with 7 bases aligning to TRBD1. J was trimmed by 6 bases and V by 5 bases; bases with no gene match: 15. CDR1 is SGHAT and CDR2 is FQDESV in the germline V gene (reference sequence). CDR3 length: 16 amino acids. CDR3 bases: TGTGCCAGCAGCCCCCGCCAACAGGGGCGGAGGGCTGAAGCTTTCTTT. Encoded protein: CASSPRQQGRRAEAFF.

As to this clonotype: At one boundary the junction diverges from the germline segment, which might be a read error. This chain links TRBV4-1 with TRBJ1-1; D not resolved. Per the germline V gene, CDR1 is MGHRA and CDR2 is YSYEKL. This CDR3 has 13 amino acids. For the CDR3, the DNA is TGCGCCAGCAGCCAAGCCCGGGAAACTGCAGCTTTCTTT. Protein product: CASSQARETAAFF.

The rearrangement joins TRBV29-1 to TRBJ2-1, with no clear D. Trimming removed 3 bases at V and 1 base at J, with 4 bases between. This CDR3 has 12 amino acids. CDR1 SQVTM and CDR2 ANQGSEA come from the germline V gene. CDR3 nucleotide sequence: TGCAGCGTTGACGGGTCCTACAATGAGCAGTTCTTC. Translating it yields CSVDGSYNEQFF.

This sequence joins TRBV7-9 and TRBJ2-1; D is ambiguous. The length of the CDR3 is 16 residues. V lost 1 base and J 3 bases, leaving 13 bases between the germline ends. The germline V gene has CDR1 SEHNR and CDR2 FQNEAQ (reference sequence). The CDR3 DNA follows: TGTGCCAGCAGCTTAGGAATCCAGAGATTCTACAATGAGCAGTTCTTC. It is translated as CASSLGIQRFYNEQFF.

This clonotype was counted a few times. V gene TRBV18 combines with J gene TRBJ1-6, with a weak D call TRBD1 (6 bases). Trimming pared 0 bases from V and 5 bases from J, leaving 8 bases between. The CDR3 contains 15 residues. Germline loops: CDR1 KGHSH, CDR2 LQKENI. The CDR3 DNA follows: TGTGCCAGCTCACCACCGGAGGGGGATAATTCACCCCTCCACTTT. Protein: CASSPPEGDNSPLHF.

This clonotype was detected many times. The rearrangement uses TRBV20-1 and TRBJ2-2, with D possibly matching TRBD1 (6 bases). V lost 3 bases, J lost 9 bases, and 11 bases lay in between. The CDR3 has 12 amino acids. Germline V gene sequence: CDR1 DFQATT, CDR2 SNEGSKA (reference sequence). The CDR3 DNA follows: TGCAGTGCTAGTAGGGGGAACCGGGAGCTGTTTTTT. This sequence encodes CSASRGNRELFF.

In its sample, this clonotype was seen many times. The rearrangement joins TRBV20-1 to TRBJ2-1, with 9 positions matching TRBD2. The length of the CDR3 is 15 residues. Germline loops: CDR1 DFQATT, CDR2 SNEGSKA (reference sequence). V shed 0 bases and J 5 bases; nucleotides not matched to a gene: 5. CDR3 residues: CSARDASGDDNEQFF. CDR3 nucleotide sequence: TGCAGTGCTAGAGATGCTAGCGGGGACGACAATGAGCAGTTCTTC.

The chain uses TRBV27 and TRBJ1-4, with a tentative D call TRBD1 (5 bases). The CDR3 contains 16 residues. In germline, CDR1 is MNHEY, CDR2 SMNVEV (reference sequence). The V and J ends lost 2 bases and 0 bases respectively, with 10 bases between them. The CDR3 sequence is CASSLRGPATNEKLFF. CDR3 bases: TGTGCCAGCAGTTTACGGGGCCCTGCAACTAATGAAAAACTGTTTTTT.

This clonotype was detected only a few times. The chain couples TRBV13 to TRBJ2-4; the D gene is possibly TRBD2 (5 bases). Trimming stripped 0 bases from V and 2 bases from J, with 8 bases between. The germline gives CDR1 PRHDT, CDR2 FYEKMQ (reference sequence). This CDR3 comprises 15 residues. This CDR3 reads CASSLGLDSKNIQYF. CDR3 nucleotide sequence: TGTGCCAGCAGCTTAGGACTAGACTCCAAAAACATTCAGTACTTC. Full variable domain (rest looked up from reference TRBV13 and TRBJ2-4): AAGVIQSPRHLIKEKRETATLKCYPIPRHDTVYWYQQGPGQDPQFLISFYEKMQSDKGSIPDRFSAQQFSDYHSELNMSSLELGDSALYFCASSLGLDSKNIQYFGAGTRLSVL.

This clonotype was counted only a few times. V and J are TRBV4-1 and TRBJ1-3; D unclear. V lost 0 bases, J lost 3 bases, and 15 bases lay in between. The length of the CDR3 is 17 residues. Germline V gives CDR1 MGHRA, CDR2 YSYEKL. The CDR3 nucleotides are TGCGCCAGCAGCCAAGATTCCGCGGAGAGCTTTGGAAACACCATATATTTT. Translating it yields CASSQDSAESFGNTIYF.